What follows are 9 T cell receptor beta chains derived from one specimen sequenced in a study of preoperative IRX-2 immunotherapy in early breast cancer. The treatment is: preoperative locoregional IRX-2 cytokine immunotherapy. The data were produced by immunoSEQ multiplex PCR, yet TCRdb's version contains in-frame clones alone and is incomplete. The sample lists around 34,000 clones, roughly 80% seen once, with nearly 2.5% in the top ten. This material consisted of lymph node tissue, taken from a patient treated with IRX-2 immunotherapy. The receptors here all came from a human donor with breast cancer.

The chain links TRBV7-5 to TRBJ1-1; the D call TRBD1 from the table was never checked on the DNA. TRBV7-5 is termed a pseudogene. CDR3 size: 15 residues. CDR3 bases: TGTGCCAGCAGCTTGAACAGGGGACGGAACACTGAAGCTTTCTTT. This sequence encodes CASSLNRGRNTEAFF.

The chain joins TRBV18 to TRBJ1-5; D ambiguous. The CDR3 has 15 residues. CDR1 is KGHSH, CDR2 LQKENI, per germline. Between the trimmed V and J ends, which lost 2 bases and 7 bases, there was a span of 15 bases. This chain's CDR3 is CASSPDLIEGQPQHF. DNA for the CDR3: TGTGCCAGCTCACCAGATTTGATCGAAGGCCAGCCCCAGCATTTT.

This sequence joins TRBV29-1 and TRBJ2-5; either TRBD1 or TRBD2 may fit D (5 bases each). Trimming cost V 0 bases and J 2 bases, with 19 bases left between them. Per germline, CDR1 SQVTM and CDR2 ANQGSEA. The CDR3 sequence is 17 residues long. This CDR3 reads CSVEDRGVWGIQETQYF. The CDR3 DNA reads as TGCAGCGTTGAAGATCGGGGTGTGTGGGGGATACAAGAGACCCAGTACTTC. Filled out from reference TRBV29-1 and TRBJ2-5, the complete variable domain reads SAVISQKPSRDICQRGTSLTIQCQVDSQVTMMFWYRQQPGQSLTLIATANQGSEATYESGFVIDKFPISRPNLTFSTLTVSNMSPEDSSIYLCSVEDRGVWGIQETQYFGPGTRLLVL.

The chain is built from TRBV29-1 and TRBJ1-1; D is possibly TRBD1 (5 bases). The germline CDR1 and CDR2 sequences are SQVTM and ANQGSEA. Trimming removed 3 bases at V and 7 bases at J, with 12 bases between. This CDR3 has 12 residues. The CDR3 spells CSVDFSGVEAFF. The CDR3 region has the DNA TGCAGCGTTGATTTTTCGGGGGTTGAAGCTTTCTTT.

The rearrangement joins TRBV14 to TRBJ2-1; 8 bases agree with TRBD2. The CDR3 runs to 16 residues. Trimming took 4 bases from V and 10 from J; bases not matched to a gene: 15. CDR1 and CDR2 from the germline V gene are SGHDN and FVKESK. The CDR3 nucleotides read TGTGCCAGCAGCCCACTTCTAGCGGGCGTGACCAGAGAGCAGTTCTTC. As protein: CASSPLLAGVTREQFF.

V gene TRBV28 combines with J gene TRBJ2-5; 10 nucleotides match TRBD1. Germline V gives CDR1 MDHEN, CDR2 SYDVKM. The CDR3 totals 17 residues. J was trimmed by 4 bases and V by 10 bases; bases with no gene match: 18. The CDR3 loop reads CATTPWRADRGSETQYF. CDR3 in DNA: TGTGCCACTACCCCCTGGCGCGCGGACAGGGGGTCAGAGACCCAGTACTTC.

This clone occurred a few times. V gene TRBV19 combines with J gene TRBJ2-2, with TRBD1 matching over 7 bases. Trimming took 9 bases from V and 0 from J; bases not matched to a gene: 4. Per the germline V gene, CDR1 is LNHDA and CDR2 is SQIVND (reference sequence). The CDR3 sequence is 14 residues long. CDR3 protein: CASAGTANTGELFF. For the CDR3, the DNA is TGTGCCAGCGCCGGGACAGCGAACACCGGGGAGCTGTTTTTT.

The chain employs TRBV6-8 and TRBJ2-5, with a weak D call TRBD1 (5 bases). Germline V lookup: CDR1 MNHGY, CDR2 SAAAGT. Trimming removed 10 bases from V and 3 bases from J, with 15 bases in between. The CDR3 is 13 amino acids. The CDR3: CAITAGIEETQYF. The CDR3 region has the DNA TGTGCCATCACTGCAGGGATAGAAGAGACCCAGTACTTC.

The chain couples TRBV18 to TRBJ2-3; D is perhaps TRBD2 (5 bases). Germline CDR1 is KGHSH and CDR2 is LQKENI. Trimming took off 3 bases at V and 4 bases at J, with 14 bases between the two ends. The CDR3 is made up of 15 amino acids. CDR3 DNA: TGTGCCAGCTCACCTTCATTACTAGAGCCAGATACGCAGTATTTT. Residues: CASSPSLLEPDTQYF.